The T cell receptor beta chain described here comes from a study of blood T cell repertoires in COVID-19. Generated by immunoSEQ multiplex PCR, the TCRdb table keeps only in-frame clones and is missing some. The sample lists just over 650,000 clones; 75% to 90% were seen once. Trimming took 5 bases from V and 9 from J; bases not matched to a gene: 13. This CDR3 has 16 residues. Germline-derived CDR1 and CDR2 are LNHDA and SQIVND (reference sequence). The chain carries TRBV19 and TRBJ1-6; TRBD1 aligns across 7 bases. The clonotype was recovered from a woman aged 18-29 years with acute or convalescent COVID-19. Sequenced material: peripheral blood. In DNA form, the CDR3 reads TGTGCCAGTAGTCCCGGCGACAGGGCGAGGGGTTCACCCCTCCACTTT. Protein: CASSPGDRARGSPLHF. The whole variable domain, remainder taken from reference TRBV19 and TRBJ1-6, is DGGITQSPKYLFRKEGQNVTLSCEQNLNHDAMYWYRQDPGQGLRLIYYSQIVNDFQKGDIAEGYSVSREKKESFPLTVTSAQKNPTAFYLCASSPGDRARGSPLHFGNGTRLTVT.